The clone carrying this T cell receptor (beta chain) was seen just once. What it binds is unknown. The J segment lost 2 bases and the V segment lost 4 bases, leaving 12 bases of the junction unmatched. The CDR3 runs 17 residues. Germline CDR1 reads MGHRA; CDR2 reads YSYEKL. Measured with immunoSEQ multiplex PCR; TCRdb has only the in-frame clones, and not every one. Of over 2 million clones in the sample, approximately 95% were seen once. Cells designated naive CD8 were CD45RO-negative and were positively selected for CCR7, with terminally differentiated effector memory CD45RA+ cells excluded. Every contributor of samples was a Caucasian grown-up residing in Nashville, Tennessee. This entry belongs to a study of shared clonotypes between healthy human individuals. Study-wide results and limits: Sharing across a few donors was seen in 4% to 6.5% of naive CD4 clonotypes.

The TCR originated in a man between 18 and 29 years old in good health. Sequenced input: naive CD8+ T cells sorted from blood. The V and J genes are TRBV4-1 and TRBJ2-5; TRBD2 matches 8 bases. CDR3 region: CASSLAPTASGQETQYF. The CDR3 coding sequence is TGCGCCAGCAGCCTAGCTCCGACGGCTAGCGGGCAAGAGACCCAGTACTTC.